This T cell receptor (beta chain) was documented in a study of T cells in Graves' hyperthyroidism and ophthalmopathy. Broader study findings: Ophthalmopathy, as predicted by the model, came a median roughly 6.3 months after the prediction. Stable hyperthyroidism and ophthalmopathy were separated using 13 V-J signatures.

RNA transcripts gave rise to amplified TCR beta CDR3 regions. Researchers ran a first-round RT-PCR on the TCR CDR3 using the HTBI primer set. TCRdb called the multiplex PCR reads again in MiXCR, with one record for every CDR3 protein. The table has 40,000 to 60,000 distinct CDR3 sequences, less than 50% seen once. Each 10 ml fresh peripheral blood draw supplied the PBMCs. Germline CDR1 MRHNA, CDR2 SNTAGT. Trimming pared 3 bases from V and 7 bases from J, leaving 12 bases between. The CDR3 has 13 residues. This clonotype was recorded at least ten times. Its antigen is still unknown. The J gene is TRBJ2-5, the V gene TRBV6-4; D call uncertain. Sequencing was carried out using blood. The origin of this receptor is a woman between 50 and 59 years old with Graves' ophthalmopathy. As DNA, the CDR3 is TGTGCCAGCAGTGAAGACATCCGTGGGACCCAGTACTTC. Translation gives CASSEDIRGTQYF.